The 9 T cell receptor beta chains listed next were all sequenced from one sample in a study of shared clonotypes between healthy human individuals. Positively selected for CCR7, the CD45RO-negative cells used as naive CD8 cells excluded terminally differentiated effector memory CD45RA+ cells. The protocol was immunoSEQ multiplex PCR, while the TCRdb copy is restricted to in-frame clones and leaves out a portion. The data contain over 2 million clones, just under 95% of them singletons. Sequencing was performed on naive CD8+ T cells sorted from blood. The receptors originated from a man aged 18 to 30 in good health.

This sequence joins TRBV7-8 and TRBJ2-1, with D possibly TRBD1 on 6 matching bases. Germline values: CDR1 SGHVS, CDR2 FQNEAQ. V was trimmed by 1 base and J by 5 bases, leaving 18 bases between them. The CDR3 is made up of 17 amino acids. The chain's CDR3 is CASSLETGLSAHNEQFF. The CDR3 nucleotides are TGTGCCAGCAGCTTAGAGACAGGCTTATCCGCTCACAATGAGCAGTTCTTC. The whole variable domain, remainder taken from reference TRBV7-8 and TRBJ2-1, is GAGVSQSPRYKVAKRGQDVALRCDPISGHVSLFWYQQALGQGPEFLTYFQNEAQLDKSGLPSDRFFAERPEGSVSTLKIQRTQQEDSAVYLCASSLETGLSAHNEQFFGPGTRLTVL.

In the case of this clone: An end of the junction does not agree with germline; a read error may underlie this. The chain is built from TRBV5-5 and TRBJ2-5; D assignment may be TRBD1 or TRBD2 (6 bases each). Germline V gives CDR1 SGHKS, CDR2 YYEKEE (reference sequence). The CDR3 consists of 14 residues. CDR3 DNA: TGTGCCAGCACCTTGGAGGAGGGGGTCGTGACCCAGTACTTC. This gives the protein CASTLEEGVVTQYF.

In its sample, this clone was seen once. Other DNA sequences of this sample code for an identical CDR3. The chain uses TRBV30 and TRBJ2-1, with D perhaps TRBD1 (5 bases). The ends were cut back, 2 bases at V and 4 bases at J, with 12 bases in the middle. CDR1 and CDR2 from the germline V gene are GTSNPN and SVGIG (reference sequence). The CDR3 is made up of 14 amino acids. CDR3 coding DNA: TGTGCCTGGAGTTTAGGGGTAGGTTACAATGAGCAGTTCTTC. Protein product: CAWSLGVGYNEQFF.

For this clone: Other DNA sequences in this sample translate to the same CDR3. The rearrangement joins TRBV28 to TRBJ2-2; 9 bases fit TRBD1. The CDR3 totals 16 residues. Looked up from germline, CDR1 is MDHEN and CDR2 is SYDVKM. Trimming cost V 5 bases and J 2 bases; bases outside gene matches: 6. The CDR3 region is CASSPPGQGNTGELFF. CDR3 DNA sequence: TGTGCCAGCAGTCCGCCGGGACAGGGAAACACCGGGGAGCTGTTTTTT.

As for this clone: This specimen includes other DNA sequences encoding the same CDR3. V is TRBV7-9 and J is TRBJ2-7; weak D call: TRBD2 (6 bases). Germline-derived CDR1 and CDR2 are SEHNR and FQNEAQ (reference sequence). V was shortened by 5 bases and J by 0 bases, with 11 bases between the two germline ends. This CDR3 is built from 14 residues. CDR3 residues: CASSLGDFSYEQYF. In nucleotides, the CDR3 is TGTGCCAGCAGCCTTGGGGACTTCTCCTACGAGCAGTACTTC.

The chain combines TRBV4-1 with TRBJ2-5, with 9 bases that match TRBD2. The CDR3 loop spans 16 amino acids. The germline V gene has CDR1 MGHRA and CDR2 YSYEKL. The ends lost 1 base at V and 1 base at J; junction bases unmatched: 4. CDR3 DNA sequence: TGCGCCAGCAGCCAAGGACTAGCGGATCTCCAAGAGACCCAGTACTTC. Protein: CASSQGLADLQETQYF.

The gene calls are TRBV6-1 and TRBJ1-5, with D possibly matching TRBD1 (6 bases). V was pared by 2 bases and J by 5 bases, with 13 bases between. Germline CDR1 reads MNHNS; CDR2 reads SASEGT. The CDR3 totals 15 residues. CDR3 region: CASSELRGEDQPQHF. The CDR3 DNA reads TGTGCCAGCAGTGAATTAAGGGGGGAAGATCAGCCCCAGCATTTT.

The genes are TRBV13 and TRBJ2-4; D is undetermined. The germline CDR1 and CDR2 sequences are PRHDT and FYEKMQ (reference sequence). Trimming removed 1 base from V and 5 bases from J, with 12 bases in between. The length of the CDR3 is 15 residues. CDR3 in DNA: TGTGCCAGCAGCTTAGTGGCCGTCCAGGAAAACATTCAGTACTTC. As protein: CASSLVAVQENIQYF.

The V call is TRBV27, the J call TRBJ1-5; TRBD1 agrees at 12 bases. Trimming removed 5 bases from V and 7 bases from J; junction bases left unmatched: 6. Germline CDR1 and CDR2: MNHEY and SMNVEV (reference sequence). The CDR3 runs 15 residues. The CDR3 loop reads CASSTSGTGGQPQHF. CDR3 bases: TGTGCCAGCAGTACTTCCGGGACAGGGGGCCAGCCCCAGCATTTT.